This T cell receptor beta chain was recovered during a study of blood T cell repertoires in COVID-19. Study-wide context: COVID-19 samples from acute and convalescent phases originated in the United States, Italy and Spain. PBMCs, B-cell-depleted T cells, or T cells provided the cDNA or gDNA that made up the material.

This clone was seen only once. Germline V gives CDR1 KGHSH, CDR2 LQKENI. The CDR3 is made up of 15 amino acids. With V trimmed by 2 bases and J by 6 bases, 8 bases remained unmatched. Per the authors' pipeline: The assay estimated nucleated cells by amplifying reference gene primers. This table comes from immunoSEQ multiplex PCR, and its TCRdb copy is limited to in-frame clones, with some not included. V and J calls plus clone size are reproduced from that table; the DNA served to infer D and trimming. The sample has about 59,000 clones; roughly 87% are singletons. The TCR originated in an elderly man in a cohort sampled during active COVID-19. Sequenced material: peripheral blood. J is TRBJ2-7 and V is TRBV18, with 9 bases lining up with TRBD2. CDR3 in amino acids: CASSPGLAGVSEQYF. CDR3 DNA: TGTGCCAGCTCACCAGGGTTAGCGGGAGTAAGCGAGCAGTACTTC.